Following are 5 T cell receptor beta chains from one sample sequenced in a study of shared clonotypes between healthy human individuals. Assay: immunoSEQ multiplex PCR; the TCRdb copy retains only in-frame clones and omits some. The data contain over 2 million clones, around 96% of them singletons. Naive CD8 cells comprised CD45RO-negative, CCR7-positively selected cells, excluding terminally differentiated effector memory CD45RA+ cells. Source material: naive CD8+ T cells sorted from blood. These receptors all come from a young man in good health.

This clone was observed a single time. The rearrangement links TRBV19 to TRBJ2-7; 7 bases map to TRBD1. Trimming at V came to 3 bases and at J to 3 bases, leaving 11 bases not matched to a gene. This CDR3 has 16 amino acids. From germline, CDR1 is LNHDA and CDR2 SQIVND (reference sequence). The CDR3 loop is CASSIAMTGYNYEQYF. The CDR3, as DNA: TGTGCCAGTAGTATCGCTATGACAGGGTACAACTACGAGCAGTACTTC.

CDR3 sequence: CASSFFLAGGQETQYF. The DNA for the CDR3 is TGTGCCAGCAGCTTTTTCCTAGCGGGTGGGCAAGAGACCCAGTACTTC. V usage is TRBV7-2 and J usage is TRBJ2-5; TRBD2 matches at 8 bases. This CDR3 has 16 amino acids. After removal of 3 bases from V and 2 bases from J, the junction contained 8 bases not matched to a gene. Germline V gene data show CDR1 as SGHTA and CDR2 as FQGNSA.

The chain employs TRBV5-4 and TRBJ2-5, with D possibly matching TRBD2 (7 bases). Germline CDR1 and CDR2: SGHNT and YYREEE (reference sequence). The CDR3 spans 14 residues. Trimming shortened V by 2 bases and J by 4 bases, and 12 bases separated the two germline ends. The CDR3 spells CASSFLGGGETQYF. CDR3 coding DNA: TGTGCCAGCAGCTTCCTAGGGGGGGGAGAGACCCAGTACTTC.

The J gene is TRBJ1-1, the V gene TRBV21-1; the table's D call TRBD1 went unverified against the DNA. TRBV21-1 is tagged as a pseudogene. The CDR3 sequence is 14 residues long. The CDR3: CASRRQGLLTEAFF. CDR3 DNA sequence: TGTGCCAGCAGACGACAGGGACTTCTCACTGAAGCTTTCTTT.

The chain carries TRBV6-5 and TRBJ1-1; possibly TRBD1 for D (6 bases). This CDR3 has 15 amino acids. Looked up from germline, CDR1 is MNHEY and CDR2 is SVGAGI. V shed 8 bases and J shed 1 base, with 17 bases lying between them. The CDR3 DNA reads TGTGCCAGCGTCCTCCTAGGGGGGACGAACACTGAAGCTTTCTTT. Protein sequence: CASVLLGGTNTEAFF.